Described below is a single TCR beta chain sequence and its context. Its cognate antigen has yet to be identified. One base away there is no much larger clone; base qualities are not given. The data stem from a study of Tregs in tolerant kidney transplant recipients (dated 2019 in TCRdb). With regard to the full study: TCRbeta sequencing was used in the study to identify donor-specific regulatory T cells before combined kidney and bone marrow transplantation, and the identified cells were then tracked after transplant. Several methods of expanding Tregs specific for an allogeneic donor were compared by TCRbeta repertoire sequencing in a few healthy controls.

For TCRbeta CDR3 sequencing, genomic DNA from the sorted cells was extracted using the QIAGEN DNeasy Blood and Tissue Kit. Through immunoSEQ, high-throughput TCRbeta CDR3 sequencing was done commercially, including PCR amplification with internal controls and bias correction. On the study's bioinformatics: Unique productive TCRbeta sequences were defined by CDR3 nucleotide sequence where primers matched, and otherwise by CDR3 amino acid sequence together with Vbeta and Jbeta genes. As a correction for sorting error, sequences shared between sorted populations at a frequency ratio of 2:1 or less were discarded, and the remaining shared sequences were assigned to the higher population. A sequence counted as donor-reactive if, in CFSE-low cells, the sequence had a frequency of at least 0.01% and was expanded at least 5-fold compared with unstimulated cells. Repertoire divergence was quantified by Jensen-Shannon divergence calculated from the top 100 TCRbeta sequences ranked by frequency. For samples with multiple sequencing runs, sorting error was corrected in each run separately before the runs were combined. TCRdb took this table from immuneACCESS and kept in-frame rearrangements with V and J called. Such tables lack part of the clones; where checked against another copy, unresolved V genes explain under half of the gap, and the rest is unexplained. V, J and clone size were drawn from that table, and D and trimming were deduced from the DNA. The sample table records about 120,000 clones; 92% of these occur just once. The top ten hold around 0.6% of the sample.

General conclusions and limits of the study: Expanding Tregs with activated donor B cells appeared to identify the most biologically relevant and donor-specific TCRbeta repertoire. Biological reproducibility was not directly assessed, although technical replication error appeared to be minimal. Because the study included only a small number of patients, the results must be confirmed in larger populations and under other immunosuppression protocols.

The germline V gene specifies SGHVS as CDR1 and FQNEAQ as CDR2. The V and J ends are trimmed by 6 bases and 9 bases, leaving 21 bases between them. The CDR3 runs 15 residues from the cysteine to the phenylalanine. CDR3 DNA is the only sequence kept; it has 45 bases, read in frame from the first base. Thawed PBMCs were FACS-sorted into unstimulated Tregs (CD4+CD25+CD127-), CD4+ non-Tregs (CD4+CD25-), CD4 cells and CD8 cells. Blood from healthy controls was obtained either from healthy volunteers or as purchased buffy coats. Healthy control blood was separated into PBMCs by Ficoll density gradient and cryopreserved, and patient PBMCs were collected both before and after transplant.

The sequenced material came from CD4+ T cells from blood. The sequence came from a human donor in good health. The chain links TRBV7-8 with TRBJ2-1, with the D call tentatively TRBD1 or TRBD2, each fitting 5 bases. CDR3 region: CASSPGPSGIGEQFF. In nucleotides, the sequence is TGTGCCAGCAGTCCGGGACCCTCGGGGATAGGTGAGCAGTTCTTC.